This T cell receptor (beta chain) was sequenced for a study of T-cell reconstitution after alpha-beta-depleted transplantation in children. Concerning this clonotype itself: Germline is not matched at one junction end, which may reflect a read error.

Library preparation (for TCRbeta) was performed with unique molecular identifiers. TCRdb reprocessed the PCR reads with MiXCR, giving one entry per CDR3 protein. Of roughly 790,000 distinct CDR3 sequences listed, under 20% are singletons. Per germline, CDR1 SGHRS and CDR2 YFSETQ. The CDR3 loop spans 16 amino acids. The chain recombines TRBV5-1 with TRBJ2-2, with TRBD2 matching over 8 bases. The sequence came from a male patient between 5 and 17 years old who had a stem cell transplant for acute lymphoblastic leukemia, so the T cells may come from the graft donor. The specimen was PBMCs, mostly from graft donor cells, collected 360 days after TCRalphabeta/CD19-depleted stem cell transplant. The CDR3 protein is CASKKGLARDTGELFF. CDR3 nucleotide sequence: TGCGCCAGCAAAAAAGGACTAGCTCGGGACACCGGGGAGCTGTTTTTC.